The subject of this entry is one T cell receptor beta chain. Its cognate antigen is unknown. The sample originates from a study of shared clonotypes between healthy human individuals. Points from the study as a whole: Memory subsets generally showed lower estimated richness than naive subsets.

Memory CD4+ cells were the fraction left after CD45RA+ naive selection. Trimming stripped 4 bases from V and 7 bases from J, with 7 bases between. CDR3 length: 11 amino acids. Germline lookup yields CDR1 SNHLY and CDR2 FYNNEI. Genomic DNA of each subset was evenly split across several immunoSEQ plates. The authors' processing: From ImmunoSEQ came sequences covering only the junction and carrying no quality scores, so filtering differed. The assay was immunoSEQ multiplex PCR, and TCRdb's table has in-frame clones only and misses some. For V, J and clone size, that table is used; D and trimming come from the DNA. This sample has around 200,000 clones, with around 63% found just once.

V is TRBV2 and J is TRBJ1-1; D gene unclear. Sequencing input: memory CD4+ T cells sorted from blood. Regarding subset: CD45RA-negative fraction. This TCR came from a man aged 25 to 40 in good health. This CDR3 reads CASSVTFEAFF. The CDR3 DNA follows: TGTGCCAGCAGTGTGACTTTTGAAGCTTTCTTT.